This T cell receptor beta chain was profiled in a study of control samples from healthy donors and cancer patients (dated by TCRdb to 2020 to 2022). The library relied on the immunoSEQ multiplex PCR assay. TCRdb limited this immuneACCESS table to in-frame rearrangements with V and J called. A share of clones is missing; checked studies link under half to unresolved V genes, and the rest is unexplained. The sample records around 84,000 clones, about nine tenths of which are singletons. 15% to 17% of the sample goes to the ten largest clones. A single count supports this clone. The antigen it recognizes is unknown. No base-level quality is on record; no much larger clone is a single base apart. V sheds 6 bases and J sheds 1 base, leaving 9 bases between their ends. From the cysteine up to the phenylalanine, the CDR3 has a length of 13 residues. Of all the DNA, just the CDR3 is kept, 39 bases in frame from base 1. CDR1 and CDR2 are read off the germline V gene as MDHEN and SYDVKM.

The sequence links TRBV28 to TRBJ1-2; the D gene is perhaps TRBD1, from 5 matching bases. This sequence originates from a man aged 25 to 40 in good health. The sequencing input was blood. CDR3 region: CASRQQVNYGYTF. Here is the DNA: TGTGCCAGCAGGCAACAGGTTAACTATGGCTACACCTTC.